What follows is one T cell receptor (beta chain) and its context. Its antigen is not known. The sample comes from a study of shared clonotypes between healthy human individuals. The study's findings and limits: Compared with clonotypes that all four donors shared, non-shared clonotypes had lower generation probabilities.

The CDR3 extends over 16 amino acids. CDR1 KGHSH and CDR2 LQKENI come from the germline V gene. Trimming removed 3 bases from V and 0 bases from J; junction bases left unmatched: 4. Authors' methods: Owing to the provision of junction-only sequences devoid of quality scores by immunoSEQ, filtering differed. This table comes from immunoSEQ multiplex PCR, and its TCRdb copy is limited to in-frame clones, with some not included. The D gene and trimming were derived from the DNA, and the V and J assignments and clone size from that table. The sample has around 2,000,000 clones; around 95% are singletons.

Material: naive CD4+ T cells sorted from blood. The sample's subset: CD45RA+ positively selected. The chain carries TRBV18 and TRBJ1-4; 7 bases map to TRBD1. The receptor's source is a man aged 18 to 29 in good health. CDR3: CASSPGQASTNEKLFF. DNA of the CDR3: TGTGCCAGCTCACCCGGACAGGCGTCAACTAATGAAAAACTGTTTTTT.